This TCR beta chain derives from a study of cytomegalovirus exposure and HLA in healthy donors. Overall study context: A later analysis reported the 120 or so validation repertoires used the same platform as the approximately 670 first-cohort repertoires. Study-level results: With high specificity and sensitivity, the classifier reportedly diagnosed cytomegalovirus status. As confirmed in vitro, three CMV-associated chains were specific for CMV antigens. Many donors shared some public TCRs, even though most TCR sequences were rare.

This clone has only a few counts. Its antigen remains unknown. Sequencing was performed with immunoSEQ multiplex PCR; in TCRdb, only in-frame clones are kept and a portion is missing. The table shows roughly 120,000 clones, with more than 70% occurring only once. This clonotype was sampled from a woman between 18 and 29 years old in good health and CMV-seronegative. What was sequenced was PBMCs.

The CDR3 DNA follows: TGTGCCAGCAGTTACACGGGACAGGGCAGCTATGGCTACACCTTC. Translation gives CASSYTGQGSYGYTF. The J gene is TRBJ1-2, the V gene TRBV6-5; 9 nucleotides line up with TRBD1. Germline lookup yields CDR1 MNHEY and CDR2 SVGAGI. CDR3 length: 15 amino acids. Trimming removed 2 bases from V and 4 bases from J; junction bases left unmatched: 5.